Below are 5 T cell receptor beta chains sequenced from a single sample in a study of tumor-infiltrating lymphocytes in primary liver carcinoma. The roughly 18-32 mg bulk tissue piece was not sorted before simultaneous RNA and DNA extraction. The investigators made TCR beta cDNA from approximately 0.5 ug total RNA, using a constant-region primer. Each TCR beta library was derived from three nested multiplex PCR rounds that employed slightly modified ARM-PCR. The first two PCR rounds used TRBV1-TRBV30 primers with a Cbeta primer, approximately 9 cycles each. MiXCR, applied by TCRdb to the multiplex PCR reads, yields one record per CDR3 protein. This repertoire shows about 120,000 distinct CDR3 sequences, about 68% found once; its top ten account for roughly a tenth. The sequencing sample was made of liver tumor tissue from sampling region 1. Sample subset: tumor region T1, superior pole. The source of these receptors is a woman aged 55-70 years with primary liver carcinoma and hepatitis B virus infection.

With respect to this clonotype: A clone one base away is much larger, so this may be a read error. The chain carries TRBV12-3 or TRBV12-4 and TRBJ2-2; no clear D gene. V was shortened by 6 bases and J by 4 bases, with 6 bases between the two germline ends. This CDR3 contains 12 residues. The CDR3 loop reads CASRHGTGELFF. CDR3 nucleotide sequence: TGTGCCAGCAGACATGGCACCGGGGAGCTGTTTTTT.

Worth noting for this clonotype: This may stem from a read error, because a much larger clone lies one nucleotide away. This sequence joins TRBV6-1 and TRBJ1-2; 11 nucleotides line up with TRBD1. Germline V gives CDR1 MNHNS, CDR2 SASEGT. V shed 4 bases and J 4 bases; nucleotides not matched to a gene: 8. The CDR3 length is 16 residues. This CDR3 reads CASSGWDRGNSYGYTF. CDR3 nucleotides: TGTGCCAGCAGTGGATGGGACAGGGGGAATAGCTATGGCTACACCTTC.

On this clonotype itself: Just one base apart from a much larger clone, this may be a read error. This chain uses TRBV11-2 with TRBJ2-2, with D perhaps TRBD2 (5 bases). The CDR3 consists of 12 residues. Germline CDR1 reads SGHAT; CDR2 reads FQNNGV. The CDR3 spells CASGFGFGEPFF. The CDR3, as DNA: TGTGCCAGCGGCTTCGGATTCGGGGAGCCGTTTTTT.

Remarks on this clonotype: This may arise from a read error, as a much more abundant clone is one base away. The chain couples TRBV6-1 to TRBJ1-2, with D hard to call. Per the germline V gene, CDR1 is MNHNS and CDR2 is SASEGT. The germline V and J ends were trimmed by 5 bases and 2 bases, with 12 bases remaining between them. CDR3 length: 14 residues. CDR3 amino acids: CASSQTVSNYGYTF. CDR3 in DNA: TGTGCCAGCAGTCAGACGGTTTCGAACTATGGCTACACCTTC.

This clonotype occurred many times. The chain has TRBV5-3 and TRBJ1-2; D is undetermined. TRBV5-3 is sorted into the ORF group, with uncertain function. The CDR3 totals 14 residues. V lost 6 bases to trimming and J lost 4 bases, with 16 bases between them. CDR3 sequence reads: CARILGDLPYGYTF. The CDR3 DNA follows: TGTGCCAGAATTCTCGGGGATCTTCCCTATGGCTACACCTTC.